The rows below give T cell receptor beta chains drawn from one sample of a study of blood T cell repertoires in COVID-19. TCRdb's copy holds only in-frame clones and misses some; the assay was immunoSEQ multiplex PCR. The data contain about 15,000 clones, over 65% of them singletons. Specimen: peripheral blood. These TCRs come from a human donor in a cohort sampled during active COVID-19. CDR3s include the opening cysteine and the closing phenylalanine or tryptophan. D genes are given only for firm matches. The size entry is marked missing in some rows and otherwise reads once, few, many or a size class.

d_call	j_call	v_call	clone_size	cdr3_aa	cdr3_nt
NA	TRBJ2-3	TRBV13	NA	CASSLRSPLGDTQYF	TGTGCCAGCAGCTTAAGGAGCCCCCTCGGAGATACGCAGTATTTT
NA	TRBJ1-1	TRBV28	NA	CASSLEATVNTEAFF	TGTGCCAGCAGTTTAGAGGCGACGGTGAACACTGAAGCTTTCTTT
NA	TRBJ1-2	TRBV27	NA	CASSSTTNYGYTF	TGTGCCAGCAGTTCAACTACTAACTATGGCTACACCTTC
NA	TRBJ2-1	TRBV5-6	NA	CASRAGNNEQFF	TGTGCCAGCCGCGCTGGTAACAATGAGCAGTTCTTC
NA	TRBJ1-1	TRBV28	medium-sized	CASSLAYTEAFF	TGTGCCAGCAGTTTAGCGTACACTGAAGCTTTCTTT
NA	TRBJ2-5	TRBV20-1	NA	CSASPLRGRAQETQYF	TGCAGTGCTAGTCCCCTGAGGGGGAGGGCCCAAGAGACCCAGTACTTC
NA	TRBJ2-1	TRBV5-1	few	CASSLLPANEQFF	TGCGCCAGCAGCTTACTACCCGCCAATGAGCAGTTCTTC
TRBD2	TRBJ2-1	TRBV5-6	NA	CASSLVAGSYNEQFF	TGTGCCAGCAGCCTGGTAGCGGGGTCCTACAATGAGCAGTTCTTC
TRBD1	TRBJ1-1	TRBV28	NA	CASSPPEWGQGHPLNTEAFF	TGTGCCAGCAGTCCCCCTGAGTGGGGACAGGGCCATCCTCTGAACACTGAAGCTTTCTTT
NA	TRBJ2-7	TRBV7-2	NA	CASSLGRDLGSYEQYF	TGTGCCAGCAGCTTAGGCAGGGACTTGGGCTCCTACGAGCAGTACTTC
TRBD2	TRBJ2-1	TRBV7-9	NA	CASSLVGGGHYIEQFF	TGTGCCAGCAGCTTAGTCGGCGGGGGGCACTATATTGAGCAGTTCTTC
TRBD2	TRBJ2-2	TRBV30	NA	CAWRGTSGGVELFF	TGTGCCTGGAGAGGGACTAGCGGTGGGGTAGAGCTGTTTTTT
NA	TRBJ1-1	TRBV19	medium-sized	CASSVLQGNTEAFF	TGTGCCAGTAGCGTCCTTCAGGGGAACACTGAAGCTTTCTTT
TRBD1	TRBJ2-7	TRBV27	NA	CASSWRYRTGFYEQYF	TGTGCCAGCAGTTGGAGGTACCGGACAGGGTTCTACGAGCAGTACTTC
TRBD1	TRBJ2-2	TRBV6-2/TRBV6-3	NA	CASSYQGGGTGELFF	TGTGCCAGCAGTTACCAAGGGGGCGGCACCGGGGAGCTGTTTTTT
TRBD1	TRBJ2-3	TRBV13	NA	CASRPLTGKSDTQYF	TGTGCCAGCAGGCCCCTGACAGGGAAGTCAGATACGCAGTATTTT
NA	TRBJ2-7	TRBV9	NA	CASSGIQGELSEQYF	TGTGCCAGCAGCGGGATACAGGGTGAACTCTCCGAGCAGTACTTC